The following is a T cell receptor (beta chain) sequence with its context. No antigen is known for it. Germline CDR1 reads MNHEY; CDR2 reads SVGAGI. V dropped 2 bases and J dropped 2 bases, with 10 bases sitting between them. The CDR3 consists of 15 residues. The entry originates in a study of radiation and T cells in renal cell carcinoma. Findings and limits, study-wide: In blood, top tumor clones expanded by 2 weeks, shrinking by 4. No pretreatment tumor biopsies were available for baseline clonotypes.

As to time point: blood 4 weeks post-SBRT, at nephrectomy. Treatment described: 15 Gy SBRT to primary tumor, nephrectomy 4 weeks later. Nephrectomy followed 15 Gy stereotactic body radiation by 4 weeks. Measured with immunoSEQ multiplex PCR; TCRdb has only the in-frame clones, and not every one. This sample has about 140,000 clones; 65% to 90% occur once, and the top ten carry roughly 17%. This receptor was obtained from a woman aged 45-60 years with renal cell carcinoma. The chain has TRBV6-5 and TRBJ1-3, with a possible D match to TRBD1 (6 bases). The source was blood, collected from a patient whose treatment included radiotherapy and nephrectomy. DNA of the CDR3: TGTGCCAGCAGTTACACGCACAGGGCTGGAAACACCATATATTTT. Its protein product is CASSYTHRAGNTIYF.